This entry lists 30 T cell receptor beta chains sequenced from one sample in a study of blood T cell repertoires in COVID-19. Method: immunoSEQ multiplex PCR; TCRdb's copy keeps in-frame clones and lacks some. The sample shows roughly 180,000 clones, 75% to 80% of them seen only once. Sequencing was carried out using peripheral blood. The receptors come from a woman aged 50 to 60 with active or convalescent COVID-19.

This clone was counted only a few times. The gene calls are TRBV6-4 and TRBJ2-3; 8 nucleotides match TRBD2. In germline, CDR1 is MRHNA, CDR2 SNTAGT. V shed 6 bases and J 5 bases; nucleotides not matched to a gene: 4. The CDR3 runs to 13 residues. The CDR3 reads CASSGGAGDTQYF. CDR3 bases: TGTGCCAGCAGCGGGGGGGCAGGAGATACGCAGTATTTT.

This clone was detected only a few times. The genes are TRBV7-9 and TRBJ2-7; 8 bases agree with TRBD1. This CDR3 has 14 residues. After removal of 5 bases from V and 4 bases from J, the junction contained 7 bases not matched to a gene. Germline CDR1 and CDR2: SEHNR and FQNEAQ (reference sequence). CDR3 protein: CASSGTGVTYEQYF. The DNA for the CDR3 is TGTGCCAGCAGCGGGACAGGAGTCACTTACGAGCAGTACTTC. Supplemented by reference TRBV7-9 and TRBJ2-7, the full variable domain reads DTGVSQNPRHKITKRGQNVTFRCDPISEHNRLYWYRQTLGQGPEFLTYFQNEAQLEKSRLLSDRFSAERPKGSFSTLEIQRTEQGDSAMYLCASSGTGVTYEQYFGPGTRLTVT.

This clone was counted between two and nine times. The rearrangement joins TRBV6-5 to TRBJ1-5; 9 bases agree with TRBD1. CDR3 length: 15 amino acids. Germline assignment: CDR1 MNHEY and CDR2 SVGAGI. With V trimmed by 6 bases and J by 1 base, 4 bases remained unmatched. The CDR3: CASSLTGGSNQPQHF. Here the CDR3 DNA reads TGTGCCAGCAGCCTGACAGGGGGAAGCAATCAGCCCCAGCATTTT.

CDR3 residues: CASSLGGGTEAFF. The CDR3 nucleotides are TGCGCCAGCAGCTTGGGCGGAGGGACTGAAGCTTTCTTT. V is TRBV5-1 and J is TRBJ1-1; D remains ambiguous. CDR3 length: 13 amino acids. The germline gives CDR1 SGHRS, CDR2 YFSETQ. Trimming cost V 0 bases and J 5 bases, with 8 bases left between them.

The CDR3 DNA is TGTGCCACCTGCCGAGGAAATAATCAGCCCCAGCATTTT. Translation gives CATCRGNNQPQHF. The chain is built from TRBV24-1 and TRBJ1-5; no clear D gene. The CDR3 contains 13 residues. Deletions cut 9 bases from V and 4 bases from J, with 12 bases between. Germline V gene lookup returns CDR1 KGHDR and CDR2 SFDVKD.

This clone was recorded at least ten times. The CDR3, as DNA: TGTGCCAGCAGCTTAGCGCAGGGACAGGGCCCGGCTTTCTTT. Translated: CASSLAQGQGPAFF. J is TRBJ1-1 and V is TRBV7-9; 9 bases line up with TRBD1. The CDR3 length is 14 residues. V was pared by 0 bases and J by 11 bases, with 7 bases of the junction left unmatched. Germline CDR1 SEHNR, CDR2 FQNEAQ (reference sequence).

This chain links TRBV2 with TRBJ2-1; no firm D call. The V gene lost 6 bases and the J gene lost 3 bases, with 3 bases spanning the gap. Germline loops: CDR1 SNHLY, CDR2 FYNNEI. The CDR3 covers 11 residues. This CDR3 is CASSVYNEQFF. The CDR3 DNA reads TGTGCCAGCAGCGTCTACAATGAGCAGTTCTTC.

CDR3 sequence (DNA): TGTGCCAGTAGCCCCCGAGCGGGTTCTGGGGCCAACGTCCTGACTTTC. Amino acids: CASSPRAGSGANVLTF. This chain links TRBV19 with TRBJ2-6; perhaps TRBD2 as D (6 bases). Germline V gene lookup returns CDR1 LNHDA and CDR2 SQIVND (reference sequence). Trimming cost V 6 bases and J 1 base, with 13 bases left between them. CDR3 length: 16 residues.

The V gene is TRBV18, the J gene TRBJ1-1; D is uncertain. Germline V CDR1 and CDR2: KGHSH, LQKENI. The CDR3 consists of 14 residues. V was cut by 0 bases and J by 0 bases, with 5 bases left in between. CDR3 loop: CASSPPHMNTEAFF. CDR3 nucleotides: TGTGCCAGCTCACCACCACATATGAACACTGAAGCTTTCTTT.

The CDR3 DNA reads TGCAGCGTTGTGGCTAGCGGGGGCCGCTACGAGCAGTACTTC. It is translated as CSVVASGGRYEQYF. This chain links TRBV29-1 with TRBJ2-7; 10 bases line up with TRBD2. V shed 4 bases and J 3 bases; nucleotides not matched to a gene: 6. The CDR3 contains 14 residues. Looked up from germline, CDR1 is SQVTM and CDR2 is ANQGSEA.

The chain links TRBV19 to TRBJ2-5; weak D call: TRBD1 (6 bases). The V end lost 9 bases, the J end lost 5 bases, and 19 bases lay between the germline ends. Per germline, CDR1 LNHDA and CDR2 SQIVND (reference sequence). The CDR3 runs 14 residues. The CDR3 spells CASKRDTTGETQYF. CDR3 sequence (DNA): TGTGCCAGCAAGAGGGACACCACTGGGGAGACCCAGTACTTC.

The V gene is TRBV4-2, the J gene TRBJ2-1; 11 positions agree with TRBD2. Germline CDR1 and CDR2: LGHNA and YNFKEQ. V was clipped by 1 base and J by 5 bases; unmatched bases: 1. CDR3 length: 15 amino acids. DNA for the CDR3: TGTGCCAGCAGCCAAGGACTAGCGGGGAACAATGAGCAGTTCTTC. Protein: CASSQGLAGNNEQFF.

This clone was counted a single time. The chain couples TRBV28 to TRBJ1-2; D gene uncertain. Trimming stripped 3 bases from V and 4 bases from J, with 30 bases between. Per the germline V gene, CDR1 is MDHEN and CDR2 is SYDVKM. There are 20 residues in the CDR3. The CDR3 DNA is TGTGCCAGCAGTTTGCCCAGCAGCTTCAGCCGGGATTCCGGAGGCTATGGCTACACCTTC. Residues: CASSLPSSFSRDSGGYGYTF.

This sequence joins TRBV6-2 or TRBV6-3 and TRBJ2-7, with 9 bases identical to TRBD1. CDR1 MNHEY and CDR2 SVGEGT come from the germline V gene. After removal of 4 bases from V and 0 bases from J, the junction contained 4 bases not matched to a gene. The CDR3 spans 15 residues. This chain's CDR3 is CASSWDRVHSYEQYF. DNA of the CDR3: TGTGCCAGCAGTTGGGACAGGGTCCACTCCTACGAGCAGTACTTC.

This clone was detected only once. The chain employs TRBV7-9 and TRBJ2-3; 14 nucleotides match TRBD2. Germline trimming cut 4 bases from V and 2 bases from J; bases unmatched to any gene: 11. The germline gives CDR1 SEHNR, CDR2 FQNEAQ (reference sequence). The CDR3 has 19 amino acids. The CDR3 loop reads CASSSRLAGGLRHTDTQYF. The CDR3 region has the DNA TGTGCCAGCAGCTCGCGACTAGCGGGAGGGCTTCGACACACAGATACGCAGTATTTT.

This clone was detected many times. The chain recombines TRBV7-9 with TRBJ2-7; 8 bases align to TRBD2. V dropped 1 base and J dropped 6; count of bases not matched to a gene: 8. Looked up from germline, CDR1 is SEHNR and CDR2 is FQNEAQ (reference sequence). CDR3 length: 15 amino acids. The CDR3 DNA is TGTGCCAGCAGCTTAGGGGCCGGGGGGGTTTCCGAGCAGTACTTC. It is translated as CASSLGAGGVSEQYF.

This clone was counted a few times. The V and J genes are TRBV18 and TRBJ1-3, with D maybe TRBD1 (5 bases). CDR3 length: 17 residues. V was pared by 3 bases and J by 2 bases, with 17 bases between. Germline V gives CDR1 KGHSH, CDR2 LQKENI. CDR3 bases: TGTGCCAGCTCACCTCTGGACGGGACTGGTCCTGGAAACACCATATATTTT. Protein product: CASSPLDGTGPGNTIYF.

The chain combines TRBV4-1 with TRBJ2-1, with TRBD1 matching over 10 bases. Per the germline V gene, CDR1 is MGHRA and CDR2 is YSYEKL. CDR3 length equals 14 residues. With V trimmed by 4 bases and J by 5 bases, 2 bases remained unmatched. The CDR3 DNA reads TGCGCCAGCAGCCTAGGACAGGGGGACAATGAGCAGTTCTTC. Its translation is CASSLGQGDNEQFF.

This clone was observed a few times. The chain recombines TRBV19 with TRBJ1-1; the D gene is possibly TRBD1 (6 bases). CDR3 size: 12 residues. Trimming removed 7 bases at V and 5 bases at J, with 11 bases between. Germline V lookup: CDR1 LNHDA, CDR2 SQIVND (reference sequence). The CDR3 reads CASTPTGTEAFF. The CDR3 region has the DNA TGTGCCAGTACCCCGACAGGAACTGAAGCTTTCTTT.

This clone was seen only a few times. An end of the junction does not agree with germline; a read error may underlie this. The chain links TRBV12-3 or TRBV12-4 to TRBJ2-3, with 8 bases aligning to TRBD2. This CDR3 is built from 13 residues. The CDR3 is CASGGTGLGTACF. The CDR3 DNA sequence: TGTGCCAGCGGCGGGACGGGACTAGGTACCGCCTGTTTT.

The count of this clone is one. This sequence joins TRBV7-6 and TRBJ2-2; D is perhaps TRBD2 (5 bases). The germline V gene has CDR1 SGHVS and CDR2 FNYEAQ. The CDR3 extends over 15 amino acids. The V gene lost 5 bases and the J gene lost 1 base, with 11 bases spanning the gap. The CDR3 reads CASSPGVVNTGELFF. CDR3 sequence (DNA): TGTGCCAGCAGCCCCGGGGTGGTGAACACCGGGGAGCTGTTTTTT.

The count of this clone is one. The V and J genes are TRBV30 and TRBJ1-1; D is possibly TRBD1 (6 bases). Trimming cost V 2 bases and J 0 bases, with 10 bases left between them. The length of the CDR3 is 14 residues. CDR1 is GTSNPN, CDR2 SVGIG, per germline (reference sequence). CDR3 sequence reads: CAWSNRAMNTEAFF. The CDR3 bases are TGTGCCTGGAGTAACAGGGCCATGAACACTGAAGCTTTCTTT.

In this sample, this clone turned up a few times. V usage is TRBV19 and J usage is TRBJ2-1, with TRBD1 matching over 9 bases. In germline, CDR1 is LNHDA, CDR2 SQIVND (reference sequence). With 4 bases clipped from V and 2 bases from J, the junction kept 3 bases outside the gene matches. The CDR3 covers 15 residues. As DNA, the CDR3 is TGTGCCAGTAGTAGACAGGGGGTAACCTACAATGAGCAGTTCTTC. Translated: CASSRQGVTYNEQFF.

This rearrangement joins TRBV7-2 to TRBJ1-2, with D possibly matching TRBD1 (6 bases). The ends were cut back, 1 base at V and 4 bases at J, with 13 bases in the middle. The CDR3 sequence is 15 residues long. Germline assignment: CDR1 SGHTA and CDR2 FQGNSA. CDR3: CASSLVAGAGYGYTF. The CDR3 bases are TGTGCCAGCAGCTTAGTAGCGGGGGCTGGCTATGGCTACACCTTC.

The gene calls are TRBV5-5 and TRBJ1-2, with D hard to call. With 4 bases removed from V and 0 bases from J, the gap between germline ends came to 10 bases. CDR3 length equals 14 residues. CDR1 is SGHKS, CDR2 YYEKEE, per germline (reference sequence). CDR3 region: CASSAPVTNYGYTF. The CDR3 DNA reads as TGTGCCAGCAGCGCCCCGGTTACTAACTATGGCTACACCTTC. The variable domain in full, completed from reference TRBV5-5 and TRBJ1-2, reads DAGVTQSPTHLIKTRGQQVTLRCSPISGHKSVSWYQQVLGQGPQFIFQYYEKEERGRGNFPDRFSARQFPNYSSELNVNALLLGDSALYLCASSAPVTNYGYTFGSGTRLTVV.

This sequence joins TRBV6-5 and TRBJ2-5, with 7 positions matching TRBD1. Germline CDR1 reads MNHEY; CDR2 reads SVGAGI. V gave up 8 bases and J gave up 5 bases; unmatched junction bases: 8. This CDR3 is 13 amino acids long. CDR3 DNA: TGTGCCAGCCGGACAGGACTTACCGAGACCCAGTACTTC. It yields the protein CASRTGLTETQYF.

This chain uses TRBV20-1 with TRBJ2-1, with D maybe TRBD2 (5 bases). Germline lookup yields CDR1 DFQATT and CDR2 SNEGSKA (reference sequence). V lost 6 bases and J lost 10, with 13 bases in between. The CDR3 consists of 11 residues. CDR3 nucleotides: TGCAGTGCCCAAGCGGCTGGCGAGCAGTTCTTC. Amino acid sequence: CSAQAAGEQFF.

The chain links TRBV27 to TRBJ2-2; TRBD1 matches 10 bases. Germline loops: CDR1 MNHEY, CDR2 SMNVEV (reference sequence). The length of the CDR3 is 17 residues. V shed 6 bases, J shed 0 bases, and the junction held 7 bases outside the gene matches. The DNA of the CDR3 is TGTGCCAGCAGCCTGGACAGGGGGTATGCGAACACCGGGGAGCTGTTTTTT. Translated: CASSLDRGYANTGELFF.

V gene TRBV7-6 combines with J gene TRBJ2-1; 11 bases fit TRBD1. Germline lookup yields CDR1 SGHVS and CDR2 FNYEAQ. V lost 5 bases to trimming and J lost 6 bases; unmatched junction nucleotides: 6. This CDR3 has 15 residues. CDR3 residues: CASSIGTGGLNEQFF. For the CDR3, the DNA is TGTGCCAGCAGCATAGGGACAGGGGGTCTCAATGAGCAGTTCTTC.

The table lists this clone with a count of one. The genes are TRBV19 and TRBJ1-4; weak D call: TRBD1 (6 bases). Trimming took 4 bases from V and 0 from J, leaving 9 bases between them. Per the germline V gene, CDR1 is LNHDA and CDR2 is SQIVND (reference sequence). CDR3 size: 15 residues. CDR3 region: CASSTTGSTNEKLFF. DNA of the CDR3: TGTGCCAGTAGTACCACAGGGTCAACTAATGAAAAACTGTTTTTT.